This is a list of T cell receptor beta chains from one sample in a study of cytomegalovirus exposure and HLA in healthy donors. Repertoires were generated with immunoSEQ multiplex PCR, while TCRdb's copy carries only in-frame clones and drops some. The sample carries some 120,000 clones, 70% to 80% recorded once. Sample: PBMCs. These TCRs come from a woman in her 50s in good health and CMV-seropositive. The CDR3 runs from the conserved cysteine through the conserved F or W. Rows give clone size only sometimes, using once, few, many, or a class for an expanded clone.

>TRBV4-3|-|TRBJ2-4
CASSQEGLASGRKNIQYF
>TRBV27|-|TRBJ2-7
CASSLVPGMRNEQYF
>TRBV6-1|-|TRBJ2-7
CASSESGTYEQYF
>TRBV7-3|once|TRBJ2-3
CASSRTSGSTDTQYF
>TRBV18|-|TRBJ2-5
CASSPGARSETQYF
>TRBV4-1|-|TRBJ2-7
CASSQWGTGRAYEQYF
>TRBV18|-|TRBJ2-7
CASSPEEGSSYEQYF
>TRBV15|-|TRBJ1-6
CATSLQGSYNSPLHF
>TRBV21-1|-|TRBJ1-1
CASSDHRDTSMNTEAFF
>TRBV5-4|-|TRBJ2-3
CASSLGGGSRDTQYF
>TRBV7-8|-|TRBJ2-7
CASRRERAGSGEQYF
>TRBV7-9|-|TRBJ2-1
CASSLKGLAEYNEQFF
>TRBV5-3|few|TRBJ1-5
CARSSTHRVAGQPQHF
>TRBV10-3|-|TRBJ1-1
CATVKTGDEGEAFF
>TRBV15|-|TRBJ1-5
CATSRDRGGEPQHF
>TRBV7-8|-|TRBJ2-2
CASSWGGDSGRGVTGELFF
>TRBV9|-|TRBJ1-1
CASSQSGVGTEAFF
>TRBV27|-|TRBJ1-1
CASSSPGRGGQGNTEAFF
>TRBV30|-|TRBJ2-7
CAWTQGNSYEQYF
>TRBV6-5|-|TRBJ1-2
CASSPGQGGYGYTF
>TRBV7-9|-|TRBJ2-3
CASSPGGTDTQYF
>TRBV5-1|-|TRBJ1-4
CASSLAMTGSTNEKLFF
>TRBV7-2|-|TRBJ2-1
CASSFGGAYNEQFF
>TRBV5-4|-|TRBJ2-5
CASSIQGTKETQYF
>TRBV5-1|-|TRBJ2-1
CASGDPSGAYNEQFF
>TRBV4-2|-|TRBJ2-5
CASSKVLAGEGETQYF